This TCR beta chain comes out of a study of cytomegalovirus exposure and HLA in healthy donors. At the level of the study: There were fewer than 500 genotyped donors. Of these, about 81% fell in the genetic ancestry cluster associated with self-reported Caucasian donors. The study, taken as a whole, reports: When the data were analyzed later, several of the most significant clusters appeared to be linked to common viral pathogens. TCR sequences were mostly rare, though some public TCRs occurred in many donors.

To note about this clone: The antigen remains undetermined.

There are 17 residues in the CDR3. Germline V gene data show CDR1 as SGHRS and CDR2 as YFSETQ. Trimming removed 4 bases from V and 5 bases from J; junction bases left unmatched: 14. The study ran its PCR with 60 Vbeta and 13 Jbeta primers. Measured with immunoSEQ multiplex PCR; TCRdb has only the in-frame clones, and not every one. The table lists about 130,000 clones, 55% to 75% of them singletons. This sequence originates from a man aged 25-45 years in good health and CMV-seronegative. The J gene is TRBJ2-2, the V gene TRBV5-1, with 7 positions matching TRBD2. Sequenced sample: PBMCs. The CDR3 DNA reads as TGCGCCAGCAGCGTGGGGACTGGGCGGGGGAAGACCGGGGAGCTGTTTTTT. It yields the protein CASSVGTGRGKTGELFF.